This TCR beta chain was recorded in a study of Graves' ophthalmopathy and Graves' hyperthyroidism. This clonotype was picked up a small number of times. The CDR3 runs 19 residues. V shed 0 bases and J shed 0 bases, with 18 bases lying between them. The germline CDR1 and CDR2 sequences are SEHNR and FQNEAQ (reference sequence). RNA transcripts served as template for amplifying TCR beta CDR3 sequences. Following a first-round RT-PCR that used HTBI primers, a second-round multiplex PCR was carried out. TCRdb passed the multiplex PCR reads through MiXCR, listing each CDR3 protein once. The profile shows about 740,000 distinct CDR3 sequences, 40% of them singletons.

Sequencing was carried out using peripheral blood. This chain uses TRBV7-9 with TRBJ1-5; D gene unclear. The source is an adult man with Graves' ophthalmopathy. The CDR3 DNA sequence: TGTGCCAGCAGCTTAGCGACTCCGGGCCCAGCATATAGCAATCAGCCCCAGCATTTT. This sequence encodes CASSLATPGPAYSNQPQHF.